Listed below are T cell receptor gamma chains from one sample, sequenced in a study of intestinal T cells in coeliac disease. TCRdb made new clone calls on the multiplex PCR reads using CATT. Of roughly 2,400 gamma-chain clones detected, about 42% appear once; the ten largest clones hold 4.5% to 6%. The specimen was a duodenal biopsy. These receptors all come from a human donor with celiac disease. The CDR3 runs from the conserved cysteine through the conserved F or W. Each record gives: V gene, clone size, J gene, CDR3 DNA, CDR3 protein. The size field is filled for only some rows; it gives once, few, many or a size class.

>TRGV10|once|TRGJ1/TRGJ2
TGTGCTGCGGTGGGATTACGCCGTAGGCGACTTAAGAAACTCTTT
CAAVGLRRRRLKKLF
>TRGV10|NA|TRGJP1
TGTGCTGCGTGGGGATTTGGGGGGGGGGGTTGGTTCAAGATATTT
CAAWGFGGGGWFKIF
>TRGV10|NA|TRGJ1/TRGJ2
TGTGCTGCGTGGGATTACGGTTATAAGAAACTCTTT
CAAWDYGYKKLF
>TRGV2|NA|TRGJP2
TGTGCCACCTGCCCTCCCCCCCTGGATGATTGGATCAAGACGTTT
CATCPPPLDDWIKTF
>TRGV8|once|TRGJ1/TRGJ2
TGTGCCACCTGGGATATACCCTCAAACCTATCGAATTATTGTAAGAAACTCTTT
CATWDIPSNLSNYCKKLF
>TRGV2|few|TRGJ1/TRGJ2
TGTGCCACCTGGGACGGGCGGTATAAGAAACTCTTT
CATWDGRYKKLF
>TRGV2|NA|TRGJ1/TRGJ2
TGTGCCACCTGGGGCGGGGTGAAACTCTTT
CATWGGVKLF
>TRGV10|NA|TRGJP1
TGTGCTGCGTGGGATCCAATTCTTTACTGGTTGTTCAAGATATTT
CAAWDPILYWLFKIF
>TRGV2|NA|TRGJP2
TGTGCCACCTGGGCCCCCTCGAACAGTGATTGGATCAAGACGTTT
CATWAPSNSDWIKTF
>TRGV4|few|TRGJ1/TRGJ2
TGTGCCACCTGGGATAAGGAGGGGAAACTCTTT
CATWDKEGKLF
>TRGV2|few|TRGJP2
TGTGCCACCTGGGACGGAAAGGATAGGAGTGATTGGATCAAGACGTTT
CATWDGKDRSDWIKTF
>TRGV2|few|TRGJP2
TGTGCCACCTGGGACGGGCAGGTTGATTGGATCAAGACGTTT
CATWDGQVDWIKTF
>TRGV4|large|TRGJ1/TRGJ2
TGTGCCACCTGGGAAACCCCTTTTTATTATAAGAAACTCTTT
CATWETPFYYKKLF
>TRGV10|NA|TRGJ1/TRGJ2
TGTGCCCTGCCCCCCGTGGGGGGGTATAAGAAACTCTTT
CALPPVGGYKKLF
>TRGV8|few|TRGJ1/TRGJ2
TGTGCCACCTGGGATAGTTGGGTGAAGAAACTCTTT
CATWDSWVKKLF
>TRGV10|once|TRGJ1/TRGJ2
TGTGCTGCGTGGGGGGGGAAGAAACTCTTT
CAAWGGKKLF
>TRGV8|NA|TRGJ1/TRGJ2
TGTGCCACCTGGATCCCCTACTGTTGTGGGTCGGATTATTATAAGAAACTCTTT
CATWIPYCCGSDYYKKLF
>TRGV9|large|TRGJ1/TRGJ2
TGTGCCTTGTGGGAGGTGCTCGAGGGGTATTATAAGAAACTCTTT
CALWEVLEGYYKKLF
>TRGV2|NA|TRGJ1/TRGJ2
TGTGCCACCTGGACGGGGGTTAGTAAGAAACTCTTT
CATWTGVSKKLF
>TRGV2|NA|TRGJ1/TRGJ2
TGTGCCACCTGGGATTTGGCTGTCGATTATAAGAAACTCTTT
CATWDLAVDYKKLF
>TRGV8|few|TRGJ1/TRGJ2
TGTGCCACCTGGGATACGAATTATTATAAGAAACTCTTT
CATWDTNYYKKLF
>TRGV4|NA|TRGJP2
TGTGCCACCTGGGATGGGGGTAGTGATTGGATCAAGACGTTT
CATWDGGSDWIKTF
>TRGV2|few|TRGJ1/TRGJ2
TGTGCCACCTGGGACGGGCTGAGGGGGTATTATAAGAAACTCTTT
CATWDGLRGYYKKLF
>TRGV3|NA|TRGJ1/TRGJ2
TGTGCCACTTGGGAGGCCCCCACGTGGTATAAGAAACTCTTT
CATWEAPTWYKKLF
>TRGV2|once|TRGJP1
TGTGCCACCTGGGACGGTACACAGTACCTACTGGTTGGGTTCAAGATATTT
CATWDGTQYLLVGFKIF
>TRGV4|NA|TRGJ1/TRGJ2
TGTGCCACCTGGGACCCATGGGGGAAGAAACTCTTT
CATWDPWGKKLF
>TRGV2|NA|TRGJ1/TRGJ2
TGTGCCACCTGGGACGGGGGTTATAAGAAACTCTTT
CATWDGGYKKLF
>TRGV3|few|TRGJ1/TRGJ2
TGTGCCACCTGGGACAGGGTCGGGTTTATTTATAAGAAACTCTTT
CATWDRVGFIYKKLF
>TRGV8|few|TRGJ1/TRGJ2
TGTGCCACCTGGGATGGTTATAAGAAACTCTTT
CATWDGYKKLF
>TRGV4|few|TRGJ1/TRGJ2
TGTGCCACCTGGGATGGGCCGGGTTATTATAAGAAACTCTTT
CATWDGPGYYKKLF